This record covers a single T cell receptor beta chain. The antigen is unknown. Germline and junction disagree at one end, which may indicate a read error. The data originate from a study of beta chain features in type 1 diabetes. Since all of the isolated RNA was reverse transcribed, expressed TCRB transcripts were what got sequenced. An average of about 3.57 million reads was obtained for naive, central memory and regulatory T cell samples. Assay used: immunoSEQ multiplex PCR; TCRdb lists only in-frame clones, some missing. The sample holds a few hundred thousand clones, roughly 14% seen once. General study results and limits: PCR, the amplification step, might favor shorter templates, equally in patients and controls. Type 1 diabetes patients showed fewer insertions and more deletions at VDJ junctions. Sequencing used cDNA, and cells with high TCR expression could therefore be over-represented. Moderately but significantly shorter TCRB CDR3s were found in Type 1 diabetes patients in all four CD4+ subsets.

CDR1 is SGHTS and CDR2 is YDEGEE in the germline V gene. The CDR3 covers 14 residues. This clonotype was sampled from a woman between 18 and 30 years old with type 1 diabetes. Sequencing was performed on naive CD4+ T cells from blood. This sequence joins TRBV5-8 and TRBJ2-5, with 13 bases that match TRBD2. This CDR3 is CASSLGLAGGAYDF. CDR3 nucleotide sequence: TGTGCCAGCAGCTTGGGACTAGCGGGGGGCGCTTACGACTTC.